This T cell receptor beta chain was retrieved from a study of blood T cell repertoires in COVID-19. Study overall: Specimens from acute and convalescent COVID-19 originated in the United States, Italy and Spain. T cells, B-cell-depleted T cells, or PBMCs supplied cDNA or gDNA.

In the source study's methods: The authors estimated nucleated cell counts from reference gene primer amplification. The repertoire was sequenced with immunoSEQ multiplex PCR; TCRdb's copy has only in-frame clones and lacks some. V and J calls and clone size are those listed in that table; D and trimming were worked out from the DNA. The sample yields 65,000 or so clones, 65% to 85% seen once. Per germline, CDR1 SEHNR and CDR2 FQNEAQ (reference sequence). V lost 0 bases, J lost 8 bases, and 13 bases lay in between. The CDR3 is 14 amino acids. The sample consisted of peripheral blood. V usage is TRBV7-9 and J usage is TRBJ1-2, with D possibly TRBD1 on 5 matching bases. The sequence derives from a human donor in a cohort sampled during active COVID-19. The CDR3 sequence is CASSLAAGAGGYTF. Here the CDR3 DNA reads TGTGCCAGCAGCTTAGCAGCAGGAGCAGGGGGCTACACCTTC.